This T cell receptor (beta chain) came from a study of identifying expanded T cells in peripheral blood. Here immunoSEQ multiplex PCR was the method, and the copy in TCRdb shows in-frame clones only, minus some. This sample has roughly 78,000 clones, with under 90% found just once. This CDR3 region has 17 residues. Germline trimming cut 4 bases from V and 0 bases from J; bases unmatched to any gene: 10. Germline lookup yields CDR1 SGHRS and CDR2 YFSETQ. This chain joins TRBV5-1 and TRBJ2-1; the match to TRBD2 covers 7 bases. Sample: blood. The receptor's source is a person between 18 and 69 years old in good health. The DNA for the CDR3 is TGCGCCAGCAGCCGACTACTAGCGCGCAGCTCCTACAATGAGCAGTTCTTC. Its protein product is CASSRLLARSSYNEQFF. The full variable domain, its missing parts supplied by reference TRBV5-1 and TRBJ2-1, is KAGVTQTPRYLIKTRGQQVTLSCSPISGHRSVSWYQQTPGQGLQFLFEYFSETQRNKGNFPGRFSGRQFSNSRSEMNVSTLELGDSALYLCASSRLLARSSYNEQFFGPGTRLTVL.